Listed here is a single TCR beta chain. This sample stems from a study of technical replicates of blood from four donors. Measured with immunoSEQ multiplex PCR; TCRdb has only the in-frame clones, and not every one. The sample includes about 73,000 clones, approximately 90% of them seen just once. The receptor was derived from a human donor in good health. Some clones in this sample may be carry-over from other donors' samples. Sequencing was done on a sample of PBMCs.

The CDR3 bases are TGCGCCAGCAGCCAAGATCTCCGGAGTTGGGAGCAGTACTTC. Amino acid sequence: CASSQDLRSWEQYF. The chain couples TRBV4-3 to TRBJ2-7; D gene ambiguous. Germline values: CDR1 LGHNA, CDR2 YSLEER. The CDR3 has 14 residues. Trimming removed 0 bases from V and 7 bases from J, with 13 bases in between.